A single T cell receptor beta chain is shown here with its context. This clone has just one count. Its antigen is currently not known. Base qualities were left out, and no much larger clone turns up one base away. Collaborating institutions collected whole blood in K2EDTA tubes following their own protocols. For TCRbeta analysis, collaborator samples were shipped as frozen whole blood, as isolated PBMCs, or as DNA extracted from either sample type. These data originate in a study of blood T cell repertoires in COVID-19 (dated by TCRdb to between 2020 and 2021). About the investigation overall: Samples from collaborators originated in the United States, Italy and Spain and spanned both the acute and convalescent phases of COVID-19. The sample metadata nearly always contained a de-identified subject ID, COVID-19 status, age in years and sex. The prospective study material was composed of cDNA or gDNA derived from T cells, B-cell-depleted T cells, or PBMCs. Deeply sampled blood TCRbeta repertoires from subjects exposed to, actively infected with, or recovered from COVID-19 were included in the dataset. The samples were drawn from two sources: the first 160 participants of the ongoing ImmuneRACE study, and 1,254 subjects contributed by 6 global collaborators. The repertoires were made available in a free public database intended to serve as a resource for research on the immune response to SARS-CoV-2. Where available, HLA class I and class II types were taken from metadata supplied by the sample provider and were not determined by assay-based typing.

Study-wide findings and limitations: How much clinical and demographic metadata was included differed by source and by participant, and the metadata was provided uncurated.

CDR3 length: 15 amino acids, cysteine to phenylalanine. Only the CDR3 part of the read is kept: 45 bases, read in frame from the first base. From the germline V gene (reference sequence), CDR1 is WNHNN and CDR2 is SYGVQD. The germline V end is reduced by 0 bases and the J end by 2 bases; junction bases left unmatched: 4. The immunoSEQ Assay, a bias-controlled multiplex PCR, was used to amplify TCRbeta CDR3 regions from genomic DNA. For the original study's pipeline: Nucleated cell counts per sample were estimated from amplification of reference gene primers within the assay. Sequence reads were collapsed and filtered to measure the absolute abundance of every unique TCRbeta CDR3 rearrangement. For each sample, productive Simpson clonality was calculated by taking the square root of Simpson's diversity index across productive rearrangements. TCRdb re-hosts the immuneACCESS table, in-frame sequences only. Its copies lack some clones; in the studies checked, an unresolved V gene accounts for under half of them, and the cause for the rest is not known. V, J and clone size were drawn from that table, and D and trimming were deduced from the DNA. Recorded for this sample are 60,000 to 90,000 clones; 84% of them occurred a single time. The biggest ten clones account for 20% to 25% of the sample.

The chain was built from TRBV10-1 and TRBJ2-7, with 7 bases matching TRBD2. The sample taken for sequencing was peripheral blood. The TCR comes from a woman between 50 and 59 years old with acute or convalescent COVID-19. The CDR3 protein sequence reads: CASSESPGGTYEQYF. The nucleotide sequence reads TGCGCCAGCAGTGAGTCTCCGGGAGGCACCTACGAGCAGTACTTC.